Below, 8 T cell receptor beta chains from the same sample are listed, as sequenced in a study of T cell repertoires in cytomegalovirus infection. What these receptors recognize is not known. TCRdb passed the reads through MiXCR, listing each CDR3 protein once. The table shows some 560,000 distinct CDR3 sequences, with around two fifths occurring only once. The sequenced sample was cultured PBMCs, obtained from culture after CMV antigen stimulation. These receptors all come from a human donor in good health (CMV status not recorded). Some clones in this sample may be carry-over from other donors' samples.

This chain uses TRBV12-3 or TRBV12-4 with TRBJ1-1; 8 nucleotides match TRBD1. CDR3 length: 13 residues. The V segment lost 7 bases and the J segment 5 bases; nucleotides outside the gene matches: 6. CDR3 residues: CASTSGGWTEAFF. CDR3 nucleotides: TGTGCCAGCACCTCAGGGGGCTGGACTGAAGCTTTCTTT.

This clonotype occurred a few times. The chain has TRBV6-1 and TRBJ2-7, with 11 nucleotides matching TRBD2. Germline assignment: CDR1 MNHNS and CDR2 SASEGT. Losses at the gene ends were 2 bases for V and 0 bases for J; bases not matched to a gene: 12. This CDR3 is 19 amino acids long. CDR3 DNA: TGTGCCAGCAGTGAATTAGGGTGGGGGACTAGCGGAAGCTCCTACGAGCAGTACTTC. This translates into CASSELGWGTSGSSYEQYF.

Only a few counts were recorded for this clonotype. The chain employs TRBV11-3 and TRBJ2-5; D not certain. The CDR3 is made up of 13 amino acids. Per the germline V gene, CDR1 is SGHNT and CDR2 is YENEEA. With 0 bases removed from V and 6 bases from J, the gap between germline ends came to 8 bases. In DNA, the CDR3 is TGTGCCAGCAGCTTAGATCGCATGAAGACCCAGTACTTC. Translated: CASSLDRMKTQYF.

The J gene is TRBJ2-7, the V gene TRBV18; TRBD2 matches at 7 bases. CDR3 length: 16 residues. After removal of 1 base from V and 2 bases from J, the junction contained 8 bases not matched to a gene. CDR1 and CDR2 (germline): KGHSH, LQKENI. In DNA, the CDR3 is TGTGCCAGCTCACCACGGGGGGGTCGCTCCCCCTACGAGCAGTACTTC. Its translation is CASSPRGGRSPYEQYF. Drawing the rest from reference TRBV18 and TRBJ2-7, the complete variable domain is NAGVMQNPRHLVRRRGQEARLRCSPMKGHSHVYWYRQLPEEGLKFMVYLQKENIIDESGMPKERFSAEFPKEGPSILRIQQVVRGDSAAYFCASSPRGGRSPYEQYFGPGTRLTVT.

This clonotype was counted only a few times. The chain recombines TRBV20-1 with TRBJ2-2, with TRBD2 identical over 8 bases. Germline-derived CDR1 and CDR2 are DFQATT and SNEGSKA (reference sequence). V lost 1 base to trimming and J lost 2 bases; unmatched junction nucleotides: 3. The CDR3 contains 15 residues. CDR3 region: CSARVAGTNTGELFF. The DNA for the CDR3 is TGCAGTGCTAGAGTAGCGGGGACAAACACCGGGGAGCTGTTTTTT.

The chain has TRBV2 and TRBJ1-2; the match to TRBD1 covers 8 bases. From germline, CDR1 is SNHLY and CDR2 FYNNEI. The CDR3 sequence is 13 residues long. V shed 4 bases and J 4 bases; nucleotides not matched to a gene: 2. The CDR3 DNA reads TGTGCCAGCAGTGTGCAGGGGGCCTATGGCTACACCTTC. Translating it yields CASSVQGAYGYTF. Using reference TRBV2 and TRBJ1-2 for the parts outside the CDR3, the full variable domain is EPEVTQTPSHQVTQMGQEVILRCVPISNHLYFYWYRQILGQKVEFLVSFYNNEISEKSEIFDDQFSVERPDGSNFTLKIRSTKLEDSAMYFCASSVQGAYGYTFGSGTRLTVV.

The V and J genes are TRBV10-3 and TRBJ1-6; D unresolved. There are 12 residues in the CDR3. Germline V gives CDR1 ENHRY, CDR2 SYGVKD. Trimming shortened V by 11 bases and J by 8 bases, and 13 bases separated the two germline ends. Written as DNA, the CDR3 is TGTGCCGCATCGGGTGGGGATTCACCCCTCCACTTT. Translation: CAASGGDSPLHF.

This clonotype was observed a few times. V gene TRBV7-9 combines with J gene TRBJ1-1; 7 bases match TRBD1. Germline-derived CDR1 and CDR2 are SEHNR and FQNEAQ (reference sequence). The length of the CDR3 is 13 residues. Unmatched junction bases numbered 3, after V lost 5 bases and J lost 3 bases. Here the CDR3 DNA reads TGTGCCAGCAGCGTCGGGACAGACACTGAAGCTTTCTTT. Encoded protein: CASSVGTDTEAFF.